Listed here are 18 T cell receptor beta chains from one sample, sequenced in a study of blood T cell repertoires in COVID-19. Repertoires were generated with immunoSEQ multiplex PCR, while TCRdb's copy carries only in-frame clones and drops some. The table lists about 170,000 clones, about 80% of them singletons. The sequencing sample was made of peripheral blood. Every receptor here comes from a man between 70 and 80 years old with active or convalescent COVID-19.

The chain uses TRBV6-1 and TRBJ1-2; D not certain. V dropped 2 bases and J dropped 0 bases, with 10 bases sitting between them. The germline CDR1 and CDR2 sequences are MNHNS and SASEGT. There are 15 residues in the CDR3. CDR3 DNA sequence: TGTGCCAGCAGTGAACCCCCCTACCCTAACTATGGCTACACCTTC. Amino acid sequence: CASSEPPYPNYGYTF.

The chain has TRBV19 and TRBJ2-5; the D is unclear. V lost 5 bases to trimming and J lost 5 bases, with 12 bases between them. Germline V gene lookup returns CDR1 LNHDA and CDR2 SQIVND (reference sequence). This CDR3 has 13 residues. This chain's CDR3 is CASSLVAWETQYF. CDR3 DNA sequence: TGTGCCAGTAGTCTAGTTGCGTGGGAGACCCAGTACTTC.

The chain has TRBV18 and TRBJ1-6, with D maybe TRBD1 (5 bases). The CDR3 totals 16 residues. CDR1 is KGHSH and CDR2 is LQKENI in the germline V gene. Trimming left V 0 bases short and J 6 bases short, with 12 bases between. CDR3 residues: CASSPPQGIGNSPLHF. CDR3 DNA: TGTGCCAGCTCACCACCGCAGGGTATCGGTAATTCACCCCTCCACTTT.

The V call is TRBV18, the J call TRBJ2-6; D is perhaps TRBD2 (5 bases). The germline V and J ends were trimmed by 2 bases and 1 base, with 9 bases remaining between them. This CDR3 region has 16 residues. Germline V gene data show CDR1 as KGHSH and CDR2 as LQKENI. The CDR3 is CASSPSRGSGANVLTF. The CDR3 nucleotides are TGTGCCAGCTCACCATCGAGAGGGTCTGGGGCCAACGTCCTGACTTTC.

The chain combines TRBV23-1 with TRBJ1-5, with 8 positions matching TRBD1. TRBV23-1 is placed among ORFs of uncertain function. V was pared by 9 bases and J by 0 bases, with 4 bases of the junction left unmatched. There are 14 residues in the CDR3. CDR3 nucleotides: TGCGCCAGACAGGGGGGGTTTAGCAATCAGCCCCAGCATTTT. Its translation is CARQGGFSNQPQHF.

This chain's CDR3 is CASSPSTGSYEQYF. CDR3 in DNA: TGTGCCAGCAGCCCCTCGACAGGCTCCTACGAGCAGTACTTC. The chain carries TRBV3-1 (or the pseudogene TRBV3-2) and TRBJ2-7; tentative D call: TRBD1 (6 bases). The germline V gene encodes CDR1 LGHDT and CDR2 YNNKEL (reference sequence). V lost 4 bases to trimming and J lost 0 bases, with 10 bases between them. The CDR3 contains 14 residues.

The chain recombines TRBV18 with TRBJ2-2; TRBD2 matches 15 bases. This CDR3 spans 19 amino acids. Germline assignment: CDR1 KGHSH and CDR2 LQKENI. V trimming: 0 bases; J trimming: 4 bases; junction bases outside the gene matches: 6. The CDR3, as DNA: TGTGCCAGCTCACCACCTGGACTAGCGGGAGGGCTCGGCACCGGGGAGCTGTTTTTT. Translated: CASSPPGLAGGLGTGELFF.

The genes are TRBV18 and TRBJ2-7, with D possibly TRBD2 on 5 matching bases. The CDR3 runs 12 residues. In germline, CDR1 is KGHSH, CDR2 LQKENI. With 1 base removed from V and 7 bases from J, the gap between germline ends came to 8 bases. Here the CDR3 DNA reads TGTGCCAGCTCACCACAGGGCGGGGAGCAGTACTTC. This translates into CASSPQGGEQYF.

The chain recombines TRBV5-1 with TRBJ2-7, with 8 bases matching TRBD2. Trimming took 4 bases from V and 3 from J; bases not matched to a gene: 9. This CDR3 is 15 amino acids long. Germline assignment: CDR1 SGHRS and CDR2 YFSETQ. CDR3 residues: CASSPGGSRVYEQYF. DNA of the CDR3: TGCGCCAGCAGCCCGGGGGGGAGCAGAGTCTACGAGCAGTACTTC.

The chain has TRBV5-1 and TRBJ2-2; D gene uncertain. The germline V and J ends were trimmed by 0 bases and 1 base, with 10 bases remaining between them. Germline loops: CDR1 SGHRS, CDR2 YFSETQ. The CDR3 is 16 amino acids. The CDR3 DNA follows: TGCGCCAGCAGCTTGGTTCCAGAATTGAACACCGGGGAGCTGTTTTTT. It translates to CASSLVPELNTGELFF.

The chain joins TRBV18 to TRBJ1-1, with D perhaps TRBD1 (6 bases). From germline, CDR1 is KGHSH and CDR2 LQKENI. Trimming pared 6 bases from V and 6 bases from J, leaving 14 bases between. This CDR3 has 13 residues. CDR3 in amino acids: CASSPQGQSEAFF. The CDR3, as DNA: TGTGCCAGCTCCCCGCAGGGGCAGTCTGAAGCTTTCTTT.

The chain has TRBV11-2 and TRBJ2-1, with 10 bases matching TRBD1. Germline loops: CDR1 SGHAT, CDR2 FQNNGV. Trimming took 0 bases from V and 6 from J; bases not matched to a gene: 8. This CDR3 has 17 amino acids. CDR3 sequence: CASSLDHAGTGVNEQFF. The CDR3 nucleotides read TGTGCCAGCAGCTTAGATCACGCCGGGACAGGGGTCAATGAGCAGTTCTTC.

Turning to this clone: Mismatch with germline at one junction end may stem from a read error. The chain joins TRBV6-1 to TRBJ2-2; D might be TRBD1 or TRBD2, each matching 7 bases. This CDR3 has 15 residues. Looked up from germline, CDR1 is MNHNS and CDR2 is SASEGT. This CDR3 reads CASSQAGQRTGELFF. Here the CDR3 DNA reads TGTGCCAGCAGTCAAGCGGGACAGCGAACCGGGGAGCTGTTTTTT.

The chain has TRBV27 and TRBJ2-7; 11 bases agree with TRBD1. The ends lost 3 bases at V and 4 bases at J; junction bases unmatched: 17. Germline V CDR1 and CDR2: MNHEY, SMNVEV (reference sequence). The CDR3 is 19 amino acids. DNA of the CDR3: TGTGCCAGCAGTTTGAGGGGGGACAGGGGGTCTGGTTTTGGTTACGAGCAGTACTTC. This gives the protein CASSLRGDRGSGFGYEQYF.

The rearrangement links TRBV28 to TRBJ1-1, with 11 bases lining up with TRBD1. This CDR3 contains 14 residues. Germline V gene sequence: CDR1 MDHEN, CDR2 SYDVKM. J was trimmed by 7 bases and V by 6 bases; bases with no gene match: 7. The CDR3 DNA follows: TGTGCCAGCAGCTTGGGACAGGGGGATATTGAAGCTTTCTTT. Translating gives CASSLGQGDIEAFF.

The J gene is TRBJ2-2, the V gene TRBV10-2, with D possibly TRBD1 on 6 matching bases. Germline V gene sequence: CDR1 WSHSY, CDR2 SAAADI. The ends were cut back, 6 bases at V and 3 bases at J, with 11 bases in the middle. The CDR3 runs 14 residues. The CDR3 DNA sequence: TGCGCCAGCAGCAAACAGGGAGACACCGGGGAGCTGTTTTTT. This sequence encodes CASSKQGDTGELFF.

J is TRBJ1-2 and V is TRBV7-9; D might be TRBD1 (6 bases). Germline V lookup: CDR1 SEHNR, CDR2 FQNEAQ (reference sequence). V lost 5 bases and J lost 5, with 18 bases in between. CDR3 length: 15 amino acids. CDR3 sequence: CASSRDTTSEYGYTF. The CDR3 nucleotides read TGTGCCAGCAGCCGGGACACTACCTCGGAATATGGCTACACCTTC. Supplemented by reference TRBV7-9 and TRBJ1-2, the full variable domain reads DTGVSQNPRHKITKRGQNVTFRCDPISEHNRLYWYRQTLGQGPEFLTYFQNEAQLEKSRLLSDRFSAERPKGSFSTLEIQRTEQGDSAMYLCASSRDTTSEYGYTFGSGTRLTVV.

This chain joins TRBV15 and TRBJ2-3; D perhaps matches TRBD1 (6 bases). The V end was cut by 4 bases, the J end by 1 base, with 12 bases between. Germline V gives CDR1 LNHNV, CDR2 YYDKDF (reference sequence). This CDR3 region has 15 residues. CDR3 nucleotide sequence: TGTGCCACCAGCACTCCCCGGACAGGCACAGATACGCAGTATTTT. Translating gives CATSTPRTGTDTQYF.